This entry lists 30 T cell receptor beta chains sequenced from one sample in a study of T cells in Graves' hyperthyroidism and ophthalmopathy. Amplification of TCR beta CDR3 regions was performed using RNA transcripts as template. The HTBI primer set drove a first-round RT-PCR of the TCR CDR3. TCRdb recomputed calls from the multiplex PCR reads with MiXCR, one row per CDR3 protein. The table lists roughly 400,000 distinct CDR3 sequences, about 14% of them singletons. The specimen sequenced was blood. The receptors stem from a man aged 50-59 years with Graves' ophthalmopathy.

CDR3 sequence (DNA): TGTGCCAGCAGTACGTATTCCCCCCACGAGCAGTACTTC. The encoded protein is CASSTYSPHEQYF. V gene TRBV25-1 combines with J gene TRBJ2-7; D not resolved. Germline lookup yields CDR1 MGHDK and CDR2 SYGVNS. Trimming shortened V by 5 bases and J by 5 bases, and 13 bases separated the two germline ends. The CDR3 runs 13 residues.

This clonotype was seen a few times. The chain is built from TRBV7-6 and TRBJ1-6; the match to TRBD1 covers 9 bases. The CDR3 covers 14 residues. V lost 5 bases to trimming and J lost 9 bases; unmatched junction nucleotides: 5. The germline CDR1 and CDR2 sequences are SGHVS and FNYEAQ. Here the CDR3 DNA reads TGTGCCAGCAGCCGGGACAGGGCGGTTTCACCCCTCCACTTT. Amino acids: CASSRDRAVSPLHF.

The chain is built from TRBV14 and TRBJ2-3, with D unresolved. Germline loops: CDR1 SGHDN, CDR2 FVKESK. The CDR3 runs 15 residues. V was clipped by 0 bases and J by 4 bases, with 11 bases between them. The chain's CDR3 is CASSQEWLRSDTQYF. The DNA of the CDR3 is TGTGCCAGCAGCCAAGAATGGCTGCGGTCAGATACGCAGTATTTT.

V is TRBV5-1 and J is TRBJ1-4; D may be TRBD1 (6 bases). Trimming took off 4 bases at V and 3 bases at J, with 13 bases between the two ends. Germline CDR1 reads SGHRS; CDR2 reads YFSETQ. The length of the CDR3 is 15 residues. The CDR3, as DNA: TGCGCCAGCAGCCGAGAGGGGGGAGCTAATGAAAAACTGTTTTTT. It encodes CASSREGGANEKLFF. The variable domain in full, completed from reference TRBV5-1 and TRBJ1-4, reads KAGVTQTPRYLIKTRGQQVTLSCSPISGHRSVSWYQQTPGQGLQFLFEYFSETQRNKGNFPGRFSGRQFSNSRSEMNVSTLELGDSALYLCASSREGGANEKLFFGSGTQLSVL.

This clonotype occurred many times. V usage is TRBV27 and J usage is TRBJ1-2, with D tentatively TRBD1 (5 bases). Per the germline V gene, CDR1 is MNHEY and CDR2 is SMNVEV (reference sequence). The germline V and J ends were trimmed by 1 base and 7 bases, with 10 bases remaining between them. The CDR3 is 13 residues long. CDR3 protein: CASSLFNGGGYTF. Here the CDR3 DNA reads TGTGCCAGCAGTTTATTTAATGGGGGTGGCTACACCTTC.

This clonotype was detected only a few times. A read error may be the cause here, since a much bigger clone is one base away. The chain combines TRBV11-3 with TRBJ2-1, with 7 positions matching TRBD2. The last part of the DNA fits TRBJ2-7 better; the J call may be wrong. The CDR3 totals 17 residues. CDR1 and CDR2 (germline): SGHNT, YENEEA. CDR3 region: CASSLFFQSSGDNEQYF. The CDR3 DNA follows: TGTGCCAGCAGCTTATTCTTTCAGTCTAGCGGCGACAATGAGCAGTACTTC.

This clonotype was counted many times. The J gene is TRBJ2-2, the V gene TRBV2; 10 bases are a match to TRBD2. The CDR3 loop spans 16 amino acids. CDR1 and CDR2 from the germline V gene are SNHLY and FYNNEI. V dropped 3 bases and J dropped 3; count of bases not matched to a gene: 4. The CDR3 region has the DNA TGTGCCAGCAGTGATCCTAGCGGGGGATACACCGGGGAGCTGTTTTTT. Translated: CASSDPSGGYTGELFF.

This clonotype was detected ten times or more. The V gene is TRBV20-1, the J gene TRBJ1-1, with 12 bases that match TRBD1. Germline V CDR1 and CDR2: DFQATT, SNEGSKA (reference sequence). The V gene end was trimmed by 1 base and the J gene end by 1 base; junction bases not matched to a gene: 7. The CDR3 has 17 amino acids. The CDR3 is CSARGDRGRGRNTEAFF. The CDR3 DNA reads TGCAGTGCTAGAGGGGACAGGGGGCGCGGACGGAACACTGAAGCTTTCTTT.

This clonotype was seen a handful of times. This chain uses TRBV2 with TRBJ2-5; D assignment may be TRBD1 or TRBD2 (5 bases each). V was clipped by 6 bases and J by 7 bases, with 18 bases between them. Germline loops: CDR1 SNHLY, CDR2 FYNNEI. The CDR3 has 14 residues. For the CDR3, the DNA is TGTGCCAGCAGCCCGAAGGGAGTAACAGGGACCCAGTACTTC. Translation: CASSPKGVTGTQYF.

The J gene is TRBJ2-3, the V gene TRBV29-1, with D tentatively TRBD1 (6 bases). Germline V gene sequence: CDR1 SQVTM, CDR2 ANQGSEA. The V and J ends lost 6 bases and 4 bases respectively, with 20 bases between them. The CDR3 is made up of 15 amino acids. The CDR3 is CSVVRIKRTADTQYF. The CDR3 nucleotides read TGCAGCGTGGTCAGGATTAAACGGACAGCAGATACGCAGTATTTT.

This sequence joins TRBV19 and TRBJ1-1, with 7 bases aligning to TRBD1. This CDR3 is 14 amino acids long. Germline CDR1 is LNHDA and CDR2 is SQIVND (reference sequence). V lost 1 base to trimming and J lost 7 bases; unmatched junction nucleotides: 6. Here the CDR3 reads CASSIGQGWGEAFF. CDR3 bases: TGTGCCAGTAGTATAGGACAGGGATGGGGTGAAGCTTTCTTT.

The sample holds many counts of this clonotype. The chain is built from TRBV3-1 and TRBJ1-2, with D possibly matching TRBD1 (6 bases). The CDR3 spans 16 residues. Germline values: CDR1 LGHDT, CDR2 YNNKEL (reference sequence). The germline V and J ends were trimmed by 3 bases and 6 bases, with 20 bases remaining between them. DNA for the CDR3: TGTGCCAGCAGCCACCCCCACTCGACAGGCGGGGATGGCTACACCTTC. This codes for CASSHPHSTGGDGYTF.

This clonotype was found a few times. CDR3 amino acids: CASSEVDRDYNEQFF. The CDR3 bases are TGTGCCAGCAGTGAAGTGGACAGGGATTACAATGAGCAGTTCTTC. V is TRBV25-1 and J is TRBJ2-1, with 8 bases fitting TRBD1. The CDR3 is made up of 15 amino acids. With V trimmed by 2 bases and J by 4 bases, 4 bases remained unmatched. Per germline, CDR1 MGHDK and CDR2 SYGVNS.

This chain joins TRBV2 and TRBJ2-4, with D unclear. CDR3 length: 15 amino acids. In germline, CDR1 is SNHLY, CDR2 FYNNEI. V lost 4 bases and J 1 base, leaving 11 bases between the germline ends. The CDR3 loop is CASSGSNLAKNIQYF. The CDR3 bases are TGTGCCAGCAGTGGATCCAATCTGGCCAAAAACATTCAGTACTTC.

This clonotype was picked up many times. The J gene is TRBJ2-1, the V gene TRBV2, with D hard to call. V lost 7 bases, J lost 10 bases, and 11 bases lay in between. Germline V gives CDR1 SNHLY, CDR2 FYNNEI. The CDR3 length is 11 residues. The chain's CDR3 is CASTRSLEQFF. CDR3 coding DNA: TGTGCCAGCACTAGATCATTGGAGCAGTTCTTC.

Only a few counts were recorded for this clonotype. The genes are TRBV7-9 and TRBJ2-6, with TRBD1 identical over 7 bases. V was pared by 6 bases and J by 2 bases, with 4 bases of the junction left unmatched. CDR1 is SEHNR, CDR2 FQNEAQ, per germline (reference sequence). CDR3 length equals 15 residues. As DNA, the CDR3 is TGTGCCAGCAGGGACGGGACAGCTGGGGCCAACGTCCTGACTTTC. It translates to CASRDGTAGANVLTF. Complete variable domain (other parts from reference TRBV7-9 and TRBJ2-6): DTGVSQNPRHKITKRGQNVTFRCDPISEHNRLYWYRQTLGQGPEFLTYFQNEAQLEKSRLLSDRFSAERPKGSFSTLEIQRTEQGDSAMYLCASRDGTAGANVLTFGAGSRLTVL.

This clonotype was observed at least ten times. This chain joins TRBV2 and TRBJ1-5; D may be TRBD1 (5 bases). CDR3 length: 14 amino acids. V was clipped by 4 bases and J by 1 base, with 8 bases between them. Looked up from germline, CDR1 is SNHLY and CDR2 is FYNNEI. Here the CDR3 reads CASSVQGSNQPQHF. The CDR3 DNA is TGTGCCAGCAGTGTCCAGGGCAGCAATCAGCCCCAGCATTTT.

This clonotype appeared many times. The rearrangement joins TRBV20-1 to TRBJ2-5, with D tentatively TRBD1 (6 bases). The CDR3 consists of 15 residues. Trimming shortened V by 6 bases and J by 7 bases, and 24 bases separated the two germline ends. Germline CDR1 is DFQATT and CDR2 is SNEGSKA (reference sequence). The DNA of the CDR3 is TGCAGTGCCAGTAGCATTCGGCAGGGGTGGGGGACCCAGTACTTC. Its translation: CSASSIRQGWGTQYF.

The chain is built from TRBV9 and TRBJ1-5; D is ambiguous. CDR1 is SGDLS, CDR2 YYNGEE, per germline. V was pared by 0 bases and J by 3 bases, with 7 bases between. The CDR3 is 14 residues long. CDR3 in amino acids: CASSVGSTNQPQHF. For the CDR3, the DNA is TGTGCCAGCAGCGTAGGCAGCACCAATCAGCCCCAGCATTTT.

This clonotype has at least ten counts. The chain uses TRBV6-1 and TRBJ2-7; 12 bases match TRBD2. J lost 3 bases, V lost 4 bases, and 1 base had no gene match. This CDR3 contains 14 residues. Germline-derived CDR1 and CDR2 are MNHNS and SASEGT. This chain's CDR3 is CASSGLAGVYEQYF. The CDR3 DNA reads as TGTGCCAGCAGTGGACTAGCGGGAGTCTACGAGCAGTACTTC.

This clonotype has a count of ten or more. This rearrangement joins TRBV6-2 or TRBV6-3 to TRBJ2-7, with 11 bases identical to TRBD2. Per germline, CDR1 MNHEY and CDR2 SVGEGT. V shed 7 bases, J shed 3 bases, and the junction held 5 bases outside the gene matches. The CDR3 length is 14 residues. In DNA, the CDR3 is TGTGCCAGCACCCATAGCGGGAGGGTCTACGAGCAGTACTTC. Protein product: CASTHSGRVYEQYF.

This chain links TRBV15 with TRBJ2-1; a weak D match, TRBD1 (6 bases). Trimming removed 0 bases at V and 9 bases at J, with 15 bases between. CDR3 length: 15 residues. Germline CDR1 is LNHNV and CDR2 is YYDKDF (reference sequence). For the CDR3, the DNA is TGTGCCACCAGCAGAGATGTAGTTACAGGGTCTGAGCAGTTCTTC. Translated: CATSRDVVTGSEQFF.

This sequence joins TRBV19 and TRBJ2-2; 8 bases map to TRBD2. After removal of 4 bases from V and 3 bases from J, the junction contained 7 bases not matched to a gene. Looked up from germline, CDR1 is LNHDA and CDR2 is SQIVND (reference sequence). This CDR3 is 16 amino acids long. The CDR3 DNA reads as TGTGCCAGTAGTAAGGTTTACGGGAGGGACACCGGGGAGCTGTTTTTT. Amino acids: CASSKVYGRDTGELFF.

In its sample, this clonotype was seen a few times. The rearrangement uses TRBV19 and TRBJ1-5; D perhaps matches TRBD1 (6 bases). The V and J ends lost 3 bases and 4 bases respectively, with 13 bases between them. This CDR3 is built from 15 residues. CDR1 and CDR2 (germline): LNHDA, SQIVND (reference sequence). The CDR3, as DNA: TGTGCCAGTAGTATCAGTCGGGGGGCGAATCAGCCCCAGCATTTT. The encoded protein is CASSISRGANQPQHF.

At least ten counts were recorded for this clonotype. This sequence joins TRBV24-1 and TRBJ1-1; D perhaps matches TRBD1 (6 bases). CDR1 and CDR2 (germline): KGHDR, SFDVKD. This CDR3 is built from 15 residues. The germline V and J ends were trimmed by 3 bases and 1 base, with 11 bases remaining between them. CDR3 amino acids: CATSDPATGNTEAFF. The CDR3 DNA reads as TGTGCCACCAGTGATCCGGCGACAGGGAACACTGAAGCTTTCTTT.

This clonotype was observed at least ten times. The chain has TRBV2 and TRBJ2-5; TRBD2 aligns across 13 bases. The germline V gene has CDR1 SNHLY and CDR2 FYNNEI. The ends lost 6 bases at V and 4 bases at J; junction bases unmatched: 5. The CDR3 loop spans 15 amino acids. CDR3 in amino acids: CASSALAGGRETQYF. CDR3 in DNA: TGTGCCAGCAGCGCACTAGCGGGAGGGCGAGAGACCCAGTACTTC.

To note about this clonotype: One end of the junction varies from germline; a read error may be responsible. The chain employs TRBV3-1 and TRBJ2-5, with 11 bases lining up with TRBD2. The CDR3 is 18 residues long. CDR1 LGHDT and CDR2 YNNKEL come from the germline V gene (reference sequence). The CDR3 DNA follows: TGTGCCAGCAGCCTAACACCTAGCGGGAGGTCCGGGTATATAACCCAGCACTTC. It codes for CASSLTPSGRSGYITQHF.

The sample holds many counts of this clonotype. This chain connects TRBV9 to TRBJ2-7; 8 positions agree with TRBD2. With 2 bases clipped from V and 5 bases from J, the junction kept 15 bases outside the gene matches. Germline loops: CDR1 SGDLS, CDR2 YYNGEE. The CDR3 extends over 17 amino acids. CDR3 sequence reads: CASSVGPSGLKKDEQYF. For the CDR3, the DNA is TGTGCCAGCAGCGTGGGTCCTAGCGGGCTCAAAAAGGACGAGCAGTACTTC.

The J gene is TRBJ2-1, the V gene TRBV7-9, with 13 positions matching TRBD2. J lost 3 bases, V lost 1 base, and 3 bases had no gene match. The length of the CDR3 is 17 residues. CDR1 is SEHNR, CDR2 FQNEAQ, per germline (reference sequence). DNA of the CDR3: TGTGCCAGCAGCTTAGTGCGACTAGCGGGAGGCTACAATGAGCAGTTCTTC. The encoded protein is CASSLVRLAGGYNEQFF.

There are many counts of this clonotype. The CDR3, as DNA: TGTGCCAGCAGCTTAGGAAGGGTACCCATTGAAGCTTTCTTT. Amino acid sequence: CASSLGRVPIEAFF. V and J are TRBV7-9 and TRBJ1-1; no clear D. Trimming removed 1 base from V and 7 bases from J, with 13 bases in between. Looked up from germline, CDR1 is SEHNR and CDR2 is FQNEAQ (reference sequence). The CDR3 consists of 14 residues.